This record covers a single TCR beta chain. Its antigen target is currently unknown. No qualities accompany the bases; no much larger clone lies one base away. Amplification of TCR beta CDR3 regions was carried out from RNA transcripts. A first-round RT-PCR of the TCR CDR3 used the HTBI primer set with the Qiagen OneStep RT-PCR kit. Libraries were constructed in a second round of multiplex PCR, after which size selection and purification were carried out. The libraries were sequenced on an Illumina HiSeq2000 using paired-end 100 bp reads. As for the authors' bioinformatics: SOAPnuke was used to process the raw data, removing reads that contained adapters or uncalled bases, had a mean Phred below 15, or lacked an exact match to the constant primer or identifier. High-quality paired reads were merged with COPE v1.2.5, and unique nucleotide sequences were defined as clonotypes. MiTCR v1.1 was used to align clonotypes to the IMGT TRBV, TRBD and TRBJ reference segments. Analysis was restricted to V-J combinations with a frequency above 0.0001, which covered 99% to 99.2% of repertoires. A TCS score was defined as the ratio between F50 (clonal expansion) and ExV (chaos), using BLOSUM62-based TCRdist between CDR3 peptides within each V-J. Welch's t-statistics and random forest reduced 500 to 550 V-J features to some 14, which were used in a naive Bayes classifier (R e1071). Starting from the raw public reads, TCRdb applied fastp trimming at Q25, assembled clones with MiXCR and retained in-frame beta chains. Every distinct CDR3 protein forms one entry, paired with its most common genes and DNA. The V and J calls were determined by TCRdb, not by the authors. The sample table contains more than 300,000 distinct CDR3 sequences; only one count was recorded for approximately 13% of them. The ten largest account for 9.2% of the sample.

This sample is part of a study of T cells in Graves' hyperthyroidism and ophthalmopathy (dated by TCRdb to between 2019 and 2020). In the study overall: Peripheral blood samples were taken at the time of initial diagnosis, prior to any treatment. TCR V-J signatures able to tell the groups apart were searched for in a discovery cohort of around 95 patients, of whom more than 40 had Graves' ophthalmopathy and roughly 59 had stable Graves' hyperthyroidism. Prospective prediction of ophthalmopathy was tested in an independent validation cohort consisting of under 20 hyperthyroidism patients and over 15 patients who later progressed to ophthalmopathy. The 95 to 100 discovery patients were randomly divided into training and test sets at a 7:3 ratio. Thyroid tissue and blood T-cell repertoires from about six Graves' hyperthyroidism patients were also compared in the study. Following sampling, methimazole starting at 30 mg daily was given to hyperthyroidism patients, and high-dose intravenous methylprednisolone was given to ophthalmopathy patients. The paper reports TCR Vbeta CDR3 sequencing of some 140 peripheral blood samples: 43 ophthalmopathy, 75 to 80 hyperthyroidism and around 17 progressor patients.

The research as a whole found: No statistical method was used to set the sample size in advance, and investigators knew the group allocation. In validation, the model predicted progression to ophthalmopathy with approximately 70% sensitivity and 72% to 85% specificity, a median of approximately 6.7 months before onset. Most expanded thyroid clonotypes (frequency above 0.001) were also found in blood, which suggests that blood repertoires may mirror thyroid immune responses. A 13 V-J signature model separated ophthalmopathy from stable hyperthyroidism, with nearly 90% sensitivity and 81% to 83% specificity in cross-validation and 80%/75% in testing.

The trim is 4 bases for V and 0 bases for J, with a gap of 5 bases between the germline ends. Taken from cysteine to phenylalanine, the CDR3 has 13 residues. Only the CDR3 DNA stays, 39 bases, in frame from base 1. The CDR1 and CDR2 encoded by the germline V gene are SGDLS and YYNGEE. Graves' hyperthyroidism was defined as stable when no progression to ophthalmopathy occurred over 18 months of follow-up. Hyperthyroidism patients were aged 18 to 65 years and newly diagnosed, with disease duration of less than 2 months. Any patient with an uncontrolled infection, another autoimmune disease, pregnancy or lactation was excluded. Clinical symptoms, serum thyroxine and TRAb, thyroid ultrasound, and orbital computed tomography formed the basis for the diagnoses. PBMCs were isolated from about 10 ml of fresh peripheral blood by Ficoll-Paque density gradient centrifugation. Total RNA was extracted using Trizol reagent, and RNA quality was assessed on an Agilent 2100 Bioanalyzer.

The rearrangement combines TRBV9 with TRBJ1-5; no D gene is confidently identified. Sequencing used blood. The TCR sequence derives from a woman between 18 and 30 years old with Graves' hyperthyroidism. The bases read TGTGCCAGCAGCAAGAATAGCAATCAGCCCCAGCATTTT. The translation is CASSKNSNQPQHF.